Listed below are T cell receptor beta chains from one sample, sequenced in a study of cytomegalovirus exposure and HLA in healthy donors. TCRdb's table, derived via immunoSEQ multiplex PCR, lists solely in-frame clones and lacks some. Of about 140,000 clones listed, about 66% are singletons. The sample taken for sequencing was PBMCs. The source is a male donor in good health and CMV-seronegative. Each CDR3 is given with its conserved first and last residue. A D gene is named only where the DNA matches it firmly. Clone sizes are given selectively: once, few, many, or a class where the clone is expanded.

clone_size	j_call	v_call	d_call	cdr3_aa	cdr3_nt
-	TRBJ1-5	TRBV7-2	TRBD1	CASSLDRGSGAQHF	TGTGCCAGCAGCTTAGACAGGGGCTCGGGGGCCCAGCATTTT
-	TRBJ2-5	TRBV27	TRBD2	CASRPGTSGKTQYF	TGTGCCAGCAGACCCGGGACTAGCGGGAAGACCCAGTACTTC
-	TRBJ1-2	TRBV4-1	TRBD1	CASSRPSGDRGLYGYTF	TGCGCCAGCAGCCGACCTTCTGGGGACAGGGGGCTCTATGGCTACACCTTC
few	TRBJ2-3	TRBV11-2	TRBD2	CASSLAGGPTTDTQYF	TGTGCCAGCAGCTTAGCGGGGGGTCCCACCACAGATACGCAGTATTTT
once	TRBJ2-5	TRBV7-9	-	CASSFRLRRDPETQYF	TGTGCCAGCAGCTTCAGGCTACGGCGGGATCCAGAGACCCAGTACTTC
-	TRBJ1-3	TRBV7-3	-	CASSLTYGAGNTIYF	TGTGCCAGCAGCTTAACTTACGGGGCTGGAAACACCATATATTTT
-	TRBJ2-7	TRBV7-8	TRBD1	CASSFSGQVNYEQYF	TGTGCCAGCAGCTTCTCAGGACAGGTTAACTACGAGCAGTACTTC
-	TRBJ2-5	TRBV7-2	TRBD1	CASSLRQGRQETQYF	TGTGCCAGCAGCTTACGACAGGGGCGCCAAGAGACCCAGTACTTC
few	TRBJ2-7	TRBV28	-	CASSLAGGFSYEQYF	TGTGCCAGCAGTTTAGCTGGGGGGTTCTCCTACGAGCAGTACTTC
few	TRBJ2-7	TRBV27	TRBD1	CASSERDRPYEQYF	TGTGCCAGCAGTGAACGGGACAGACCCTACGAGCAGTACTTC
-	TRBJ1-2	TRBV6-5	-	CASSSVQGANYGYTF	TGTGCCAGCAGCTCGGTCCAGGGCGCTAACTATGGCTACACCTTC
few	TRBJ1-3	TRBV6-5	-	CATTGSGNTIYF	TGTGCCACCACGGGCTCTGGAAACACCATATATTTT
-	TRBJ1-6	TRBV28	-	CASSEENNSPLHF	TGTGCCAGCAGTGAGGAGAATAATTCACCCCTCCACTTT
once	TRBJ2-5	TRBV7-3	-	CASRPSHF	TGTGCCAGCAGGCCAAGCCACTTC
few	TRBJ2-7	TRBV28	-	CASSPPGSYPYEQYF	TGTGCCAGCAGTCCGCCAGGCAGCTATCCCTACGAGCAGTACTTC
few	TRBJ2-1	TRBV7-7	TRBD1	CASSPSGTVYNEQFF	TGTGCTAGCAGCCCGTCCGGGACAGTTTACAATGAGCAGTTCTTC
-	TRBJ2-6	TRBV7-9	-	CASSDMSSGANVLTF	TGTGCCAGCAGCGACATGAGCTCTGGGGCCAACGTCCTGACTTTC
-	TRBJ1-2	TRBV4-1	-	CASSQGLINYGYTF	TGCGCCAGCAGCCAAGGACTCATTAACTATGGCTACACCTTC
-	TRBJ2-7	TRBV5-1	TRBD2	CASSNQRGGSYEQYF	TGCGCCAGCAGCAACCAGCGGGGGGGCTCCTACGAGCAGTACTTC
-	TRBJ2-1	TRBV9	TRBD2	CASSFSGGAYDEQFF	TGTGCCAGCAGCTTCAGCGGGGGGGCGTATGATGAGCAGTTCTTC
-	TRBJ2-5	TRBV9	-	CASSEQRGSETQYF	TGTGCCAGCAGCGAACAAAGGGGGTCGGAGACCCAGTACTTC
-	TRBJ2-7	TRBV12-5	-	CASGRGGAASYEQYF	TGTGCTAGTGGTCGGGGCGGGGCGGCCTCCTACGAGCAGTACTTC
-	TRBJ2-7	TRBV5-1	-	CASSTQDSYEQYF	TGCGCCAGCTCCACCCAGGATTCCTACGAGCAGTACTTC
-	TRBJ1-6	TRBV7-9	-	CASSTMAVSPLHF	TGTGCCAGCAGCACGATGGCGGTTTCACCCCTCCACTTT
-	TRBJ1-2	TRBV7-9	-	CASSFGGGSYGYTF	TGTGCCAGCAGCTTTGGGGGCGGTAGCTATGGCTACACCTTC
-	TRBJ1-5	TRBV5-6	-	CASSLGDQPQHF	TGTGCCAGCAGCTTGGGAGATCAGCCCCAGCATTTT
few	TRBJ1-5	TRBV5-6	-	CASSLGSYQPQHF	TGTGCCAGCAGCTTGGGTAGTTATCAGCCCCAGCATTTT
-	TRBJ2-1	TRBV4-2	TRBD1	CASSQGDRGYNEQFF	TGTGCCAGCAGCCAAGGGGACAGGGGATACAATGAGCAGTTCTTC
-	TRBJ1-6	TRBV5-1	TRBD1	CASSFGTGSGVGSPLHF	TGCGCCAGCAGCTTCGGGACAGGGTCTGGAGTGGGCTCACCCCTCCACTTT
few	TRBJ2-7	TRBV6-5	TRBD1	CASSFRDRGYEQYF	TGTGCCAGCAGCTTCCGGGACAGGGGTTACGAGCAGTACTTC
-	TRBJ2-5	TRBV7-3	TRBD2	CASSSLAGEAQYF	TGTGCCAGCAGCTCCCTGGCGGGGGAGGCCCAGTACTTC
-	TRBJ2-5	TRBV6-5	-	CASSYSMRGGRETQYF	TGTGCCAGCAGTTACTCGATGCGCGGGGGCCGGGAGACCCAGTACTTC
few	TRBJ1-1	TRBV28	TRBD1	CASSYSGTGYWHTEAFF	TGTGCCAGCAGTTACTCGGGGACAGGGTATTGGCACACTGAAGCTTTCTTT
few	TRBJ2-7	TRBV7-3	TRBD2	CASSLSGGISYEQYF	TGTGCCAGCAGCTTAAGCGGGGGGATCTCCTACGAGCAGTACTTC
-	TRBJ1-4	TRBV18	TRBD1	CASSLLRQGAPTNEKLFF	TGTGCCAGCTCACTTCTTCGACAGGGGGCCCCAACTAATGAAAAACTGTTTTTT
-	TRBJ1-6	TRBV6-5	-	CASSPGGALGSPLHF	TGTGCCAGCAGTCCTGGGGGGGCCTTGGGCTCACCCCTCCACTTT
-	TRBJ1-4	TRBV7-8	-	CASSFGTLTTNEKLFF	TGTGCCAGCAGCTTCGGGACACTAACAACTAATGAAAAACTGTTTTTT
-	TRBJ1-1	TRBV4-1	-	CASSQGLDSGTRNTEAFF	TGCGCCAGCAGCCAAGGATTGGACTCCGGGACAAGGAACACTGAAGCTTTCTTT
-	TRBJ1-1	TRBV7-2	TRBD1	CASSLTGAVTEAFF	TGTGCCAGCAGCTTAACAGGGGCCGTCACTGAAGCTTTCTTT
-	TRBJ2-7	TRBV28	-	CASSLGQGYHEQYF	TGTGCCAGCAGTTTGGGGCAGGGGTACCACGAGCAGTACTTC
-	TRBJ2-7	TRBV19	TRBD1	CASSITGERREQYF	TGTGCCAGTAGTATCACAGGGGAACGACGAGAGCAGTACTTC
-	TRBJ2-7	TRBV4-1	-	CASSTHQGRSSYEQYF	TGCGCCAGCAGCACTCACCAGGGGAGAAGCTCCTACGAGCAGTACTTC
-	TRBJ2-5	TRBV11-2	-	CASSHSPRGETQYF	TGTGCCAGCAGCCACTCCCCCAGGGGAGAGACCCAGTACTTC
-	TRBJ2-5	TRBV19	TRBD2	CASSTRLAGGVGTQYF	TGTGCCAGTAGTACCCGACTAGCGGGGGGCGTAGGGACCCAGTACTTC
-	TRBJ2-3	TRBV5-1	TRBD2	CASGRDGQTSTDTQYF	TGCGCCAGTGGGAGGGACGGGCAGACTAGCACAGATACGCAGTATTTT
-	TRBJ1-2	TRBV6-1	-	CASRDYYYYGYTF	TGTGCCAGCAGGGACTACTACTACTATGGCTACACCTTC
-	TRBJ1-5	TRBV30	-	CAWSSYSNQPQHF	TGTGCCTGGAGCTCTTATAGCAATCAGCCCCAGCATTTT
-	TRBJ1-4	TRBV9	-	CASSVAAGGISEKLFF	TGTGCCAGCAGCGTAGCCGCCGGGGGTATTAGTGAAAAACTGTTTTTT
-	TRBJ1-6	TRBV5-6	-	CASSLQGNAPLHF	TGTGCCAGCAGCTTGCAGGGTAATGCACCCCTCCACTTT
few	TRBJ2-5	TRBV28	-	CASSSQGGSFQETQYF	TGTGCCAGCAGTTCACAGGGTGGGAGTTTCCAAGAGACCCAGTACTTC
-	TRBJ2-7	TRBV28	-	CASWGDEQYF	TGTGCCAGCTGGGGCGACGAGCAGTACTTC
-	TRBJ2-7	TRBV4-1	TRBD2	CASSQGLAGGTLSYEQYF	TGCGCCAGCAGCCAAGGACTAGCGGGGGGTACCCTCTCCTACGAGCAGTACTTC